This record looks at one T cell receptor beta chain sequence and its context. Antigen specificity is unknown. Each subset's genomic DNA was split evenly across several immunoSEQ plates. Profiling relied on immunoSEQ multiplex PCR, and the TCRdb table lists in-frame clones only, not all of them. The repertoire includes some 2.4 million clones, 93% of them detected once, and around 0.4% sits in the top ten. This sample is part of a study of shared clonotypes between healthy human individuals. Study as a whole: CD4 naive cells filled three plates per donor, CD4 memory three, CD8 naive two and CD8 memory one. Regarding the study as a whole: A generally larger estimated richness was seen in naive subsets than in memory subsets. Clonotypes shared by all four sorted-subset donors had higher generation probabilities than non-shared clonotypes.

CDR1 and CDR2 (germline): LGHNA, YNFKEQ. This CDR3 region has 12 residues. V was pared by 9 bases and J by 4 bases, with 9 bases between. The receptor's source is a young man in good health. Some clones in this sample may be carry-over from other donors' samples. This chain links TRBV4-2 with TRBJ2-2, with D tentatively TRBD1 (5 bases). The sequenced sample consisted of naive CD4+ T cells from PBMCs. Subset indicated: CD45RA+ positively selected. The CDR3 DNA sequence: TGTGCCAGTGGTCAGGGCACCGGGGAGCTGTTTTTT. Amino acid sequence: CASGQGTGELFF.